This T cell receptor beta chain was profiled in a study of blood T cell repertoires in COVID-19. The CDR3 contains 15 residues. With V trimmed by 0 bases and J by 7 bases, 3 bases remained unmatched. Looked up from germline, CDR1 is MGHRA and CDR2 is YSYEKL. In the original processing: How many nucleated cells were present was estimated from reference gene primer amplification. Clones were read by immunoSEQ multiplex PCR, and TCRdb kept only the in-frame ones, dropping some. V, J and clone size derive from that table, while D and trimming were established from the DNA sequence. Seen here are about 70,000 clones, about four fifths observed once, and the top ten hold around 5.9%.

This receptor was identified in a woman between 55 and 75 years old with acute or convalescent COVID-19. This chain links TRBV4-1 with TRBJ1-4, with TRBD1 matching over 9 bases. The source material was peripheral blood. The CDR3 here is CASSQEGTGSEKLFF. CDR3 nucleotide sequence: TGCGCCAGCAGCCAAGAGGGGACAGGGAGTGAAAAACTGTTTTTT.